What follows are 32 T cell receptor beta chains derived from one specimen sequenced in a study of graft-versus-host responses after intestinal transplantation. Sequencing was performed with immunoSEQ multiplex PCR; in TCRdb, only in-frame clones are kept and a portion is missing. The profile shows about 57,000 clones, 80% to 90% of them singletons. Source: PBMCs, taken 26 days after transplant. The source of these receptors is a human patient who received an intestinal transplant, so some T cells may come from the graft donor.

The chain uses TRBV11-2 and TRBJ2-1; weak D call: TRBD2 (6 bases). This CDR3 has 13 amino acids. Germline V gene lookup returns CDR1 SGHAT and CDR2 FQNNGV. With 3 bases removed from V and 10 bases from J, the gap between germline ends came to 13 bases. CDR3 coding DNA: TGTGCCAGCAGCTTCGGGCCTGGGAGGGAGCAGTTCTTC. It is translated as CASSFGPGREQFF.

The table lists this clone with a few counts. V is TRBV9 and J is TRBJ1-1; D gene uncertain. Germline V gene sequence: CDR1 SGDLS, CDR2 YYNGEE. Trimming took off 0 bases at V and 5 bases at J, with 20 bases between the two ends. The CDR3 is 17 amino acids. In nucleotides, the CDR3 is TGTGCCAGCAGCGTAGGGATAGAGGGTGAGGTGTGGACTGAAGCTTTCTTT. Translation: CASSVGIEGEVWTEAFF.

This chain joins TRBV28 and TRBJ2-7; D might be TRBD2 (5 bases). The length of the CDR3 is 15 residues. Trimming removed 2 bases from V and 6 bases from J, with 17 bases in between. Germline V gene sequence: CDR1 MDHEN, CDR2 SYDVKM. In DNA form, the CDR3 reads TGTGCCAGCAGTTTAGAGGGTGTTCCGGTGAGCGAGCAGTACTTC. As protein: CASSLEGVPVSEQYF.

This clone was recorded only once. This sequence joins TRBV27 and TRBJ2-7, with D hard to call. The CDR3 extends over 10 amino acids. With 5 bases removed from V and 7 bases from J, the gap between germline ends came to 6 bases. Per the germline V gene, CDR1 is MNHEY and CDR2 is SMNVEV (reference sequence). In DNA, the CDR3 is TGTGCCAGCAGTGTGAGGGAGCAGTACTTC. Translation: CASSVREQYF.

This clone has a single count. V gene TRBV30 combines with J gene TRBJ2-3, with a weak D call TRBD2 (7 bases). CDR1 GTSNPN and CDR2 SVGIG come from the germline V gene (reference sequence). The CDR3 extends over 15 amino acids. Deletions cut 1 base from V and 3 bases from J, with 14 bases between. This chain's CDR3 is CAWSGEGGGTDTQYF. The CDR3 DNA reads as TGTGCCTGGAGTGGAGAAGGGGGGGGGACAGATACGCAGTATTTT. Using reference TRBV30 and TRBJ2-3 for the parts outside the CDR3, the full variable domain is SQTIHQWPATLVQPVGSPLSLECTVEGTSNPNLYWYRQAAGRGLQLLFYSVGIGQISSEVPQNLSASRPQDRQFILSSKKLLLSDSGFYLCAWSGEGGGTDTQYFGPGTRLTVL.

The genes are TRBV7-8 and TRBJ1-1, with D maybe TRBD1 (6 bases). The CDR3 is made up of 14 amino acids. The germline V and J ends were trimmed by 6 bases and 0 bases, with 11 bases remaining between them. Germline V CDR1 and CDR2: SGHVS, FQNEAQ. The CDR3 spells CASRQGTVNTEAFF. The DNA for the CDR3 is TGTGCCAGCAGGCAGGGGACGGTGAACACTGAAGCTTTCTTT.

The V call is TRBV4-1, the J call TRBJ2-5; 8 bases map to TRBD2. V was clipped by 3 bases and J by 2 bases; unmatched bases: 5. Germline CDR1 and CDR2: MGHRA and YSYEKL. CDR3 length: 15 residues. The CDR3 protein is CASSQSSGSQETQYF. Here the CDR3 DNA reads TGCGCCAGCAGCCAGTCTAGCGGGTCTCAAGAGACCCAGTACTTC.

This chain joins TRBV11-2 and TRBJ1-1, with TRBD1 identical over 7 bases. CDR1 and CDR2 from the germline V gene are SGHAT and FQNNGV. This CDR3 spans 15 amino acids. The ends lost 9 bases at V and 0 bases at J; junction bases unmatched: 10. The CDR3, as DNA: TGTGCCAGTTCCGGAAACACAGGGGTGAACACTGAAGCTTTCTTT. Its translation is CASSGNTGVNTEAFF.

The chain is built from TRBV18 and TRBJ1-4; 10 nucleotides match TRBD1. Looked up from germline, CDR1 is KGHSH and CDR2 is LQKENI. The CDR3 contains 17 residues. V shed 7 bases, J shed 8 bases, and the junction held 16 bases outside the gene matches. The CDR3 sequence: CASLGQGRPSGPEKLFF. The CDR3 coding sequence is TGTGCCAGCTTGGGACAGGGGCGACCCTCGGGACCCGAAAAACTGTTTTTT.

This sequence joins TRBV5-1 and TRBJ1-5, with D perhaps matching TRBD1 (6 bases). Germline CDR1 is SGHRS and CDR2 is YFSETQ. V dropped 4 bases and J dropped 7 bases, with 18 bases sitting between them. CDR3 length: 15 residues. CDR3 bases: TGCGCCAGCAGCGTCGACACGGGGGGCTGGCAGCCCCAGCATTTT. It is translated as CASSVDTGGWQPQHF. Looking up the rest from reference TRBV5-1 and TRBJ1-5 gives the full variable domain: KAGVTQTPRYLIKTRGQQVTLSCSPISGHRSVSWYQQTPGQGLQFLFEYFSETQRNKGNFPGRFSGRQFSNSRSEMNVSTLELGDSALYLCASSVDTGGWQPQHFGDGTRLSIL.

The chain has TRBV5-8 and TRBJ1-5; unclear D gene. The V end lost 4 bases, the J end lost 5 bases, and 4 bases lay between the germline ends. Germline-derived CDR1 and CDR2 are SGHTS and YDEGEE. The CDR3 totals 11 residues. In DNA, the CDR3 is TGTGCCAGCAGCCCCTATCAGCCCCAGCATTTT. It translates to CASSPYQPQHF.

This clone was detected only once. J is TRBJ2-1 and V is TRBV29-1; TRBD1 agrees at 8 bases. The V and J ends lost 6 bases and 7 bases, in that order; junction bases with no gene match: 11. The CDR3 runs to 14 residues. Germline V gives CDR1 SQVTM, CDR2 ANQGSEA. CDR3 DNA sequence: TGCAGCGTCCCTACAGGGGGTTCTACAAATGAGCAGTTCTTC. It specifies CSVPTGGSTNEQFF.

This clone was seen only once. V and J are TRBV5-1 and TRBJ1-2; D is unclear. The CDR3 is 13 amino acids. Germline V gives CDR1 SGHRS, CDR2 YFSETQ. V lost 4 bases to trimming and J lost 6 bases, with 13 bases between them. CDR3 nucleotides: TGCGCCAGCAGCATGGCTCCTCGGGATGGCTACACCTTC. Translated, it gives CASSMAPRDGYTF.

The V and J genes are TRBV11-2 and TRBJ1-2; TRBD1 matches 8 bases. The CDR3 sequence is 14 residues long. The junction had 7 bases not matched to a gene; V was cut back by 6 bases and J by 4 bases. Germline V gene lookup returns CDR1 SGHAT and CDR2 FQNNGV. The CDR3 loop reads CASRKPGTGYGYTF. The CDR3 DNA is TGTGCCAGCAGGAAACCCGGGACAGGCTATGGCTACACCTTC.

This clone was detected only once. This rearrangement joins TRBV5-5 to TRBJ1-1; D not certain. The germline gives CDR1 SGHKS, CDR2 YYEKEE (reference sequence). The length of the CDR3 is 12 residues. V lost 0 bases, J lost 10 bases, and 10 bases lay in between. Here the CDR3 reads CASSLDRSGAFF. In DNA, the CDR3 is TGTGCCAGCAGCTTGGACCGGTCGGGAGCTTTCTTT.

DNA of the CDR3: TGTGCCAGCAGCGAGGACAGGGTTCCCTACGAGCAGTACTTC. Its translation: CASSEDRVPYEQYF. The chain employs TRBV9 and TRBJ2-7; TRBD1 aligns across 8 bases. J lost 2 bases, V lost 3 bases, and 4 bases had no gene match. Germline loops: CDR1 SGDLS, CDR2 YYNGEE. The CDR3 totals 14 residues.

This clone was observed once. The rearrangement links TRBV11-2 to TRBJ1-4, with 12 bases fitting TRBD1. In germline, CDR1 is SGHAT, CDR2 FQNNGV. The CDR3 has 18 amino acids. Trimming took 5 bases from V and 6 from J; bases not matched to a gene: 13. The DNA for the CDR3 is TGTGCCAGCAGCCTGGGGACAGGGGGCGATCCGATGTATGAAAAACTGTTTTTT. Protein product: CASSLGTGGDPMYEKLFF.

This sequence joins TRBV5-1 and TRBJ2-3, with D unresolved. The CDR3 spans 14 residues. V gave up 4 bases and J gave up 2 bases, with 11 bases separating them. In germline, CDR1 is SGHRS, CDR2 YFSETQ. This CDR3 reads CASSPLADTDTQYF. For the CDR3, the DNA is TGCGCCAGCAGCCCCTTGGCCGACACAGATACGCAGTATTTT. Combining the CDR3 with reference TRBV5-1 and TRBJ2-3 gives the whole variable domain KAGVTQTPRYLIKTRGQQVTLSCSPISGHRSVSWYQQTPGQGLQFLFEYFSETQRNKGNFPGRFSGRQFSNSRSEMNVSTLELGDSALYLCASSPLADTDTQYFGPGTRLTVL.

Written as DNA, the CDR3 is TGTGCCAGCAGCTTAAGGAACACGGGAGCGGTTGAGCAGTTCTTC. Translating it yields CASSLRNTGAVEQFF. The chain employs TRBV5-5 and TRBJ2-1, with D maybe TRBD2 (6 bases). The CDR3 loop spans 15 amino acids. The germline CDR1 and CDR2 sequences are SGHKS and YYEKEE (reference sequence). The V gene lost 2 bases and the J gene lost 9 bases, with 18 bases spanning the gap.

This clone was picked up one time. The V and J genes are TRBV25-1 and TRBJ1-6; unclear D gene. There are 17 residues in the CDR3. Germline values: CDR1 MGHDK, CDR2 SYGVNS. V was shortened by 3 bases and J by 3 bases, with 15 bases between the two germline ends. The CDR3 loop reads CASSESRTGVYNSPLHF. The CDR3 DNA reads TGTGCCAGCAGTGAGAGCCGAACCGGGGTCTATAATTCACCCCTCCACTTT.

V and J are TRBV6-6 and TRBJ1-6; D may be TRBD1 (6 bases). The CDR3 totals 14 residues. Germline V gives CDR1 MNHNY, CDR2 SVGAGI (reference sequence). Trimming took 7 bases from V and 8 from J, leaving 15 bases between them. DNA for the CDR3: TGTGCCAGCACCCCAAAACAGGGCTATTCACCCCTCCACTTT. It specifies CASTPKQGYSPLHF.

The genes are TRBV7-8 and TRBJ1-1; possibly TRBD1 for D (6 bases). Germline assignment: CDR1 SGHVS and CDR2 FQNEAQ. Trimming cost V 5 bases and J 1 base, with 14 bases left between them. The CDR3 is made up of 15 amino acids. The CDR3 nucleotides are TGTGCCAGCAGCCTTCCGGGACATTCGAACACTGAAGCTTTCTTT. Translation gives CASSLPGHSNTEAFF. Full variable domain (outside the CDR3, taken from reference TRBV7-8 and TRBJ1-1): GAGVSQSPRYKVAKRGQDVALRCDPISGHVSLFWYQQALGQGPEFLTYFQNEAQLDKSGLPSDRFFAERPEGSVSTLKIQRTQQEDSAVYLCASSLPGHSNTEAFFGQGTRLTVV.

CDR3 sequence (DNA): TGTGCCAGCAGTTTCGCATTGACAGGAGTGAATTCACCCCTCCACTTT. It encodes CASSFALTGVNSPLHF. The chain links TRBV28 to TRBJ1-6; D might be TRBD1 (6 bases). This CDR3 region has 16 residues. Germline CDR1 MDHEN, CDR2 SYDVKM. V was shortened by 3 bases and J by 7 bases, with 16 bases between the two germline ends.

The DNA of the CDR3 is TGTGCCAGCAGTCCGGGCCAGGGGGACTACGAGCAGTACTTC. Translated, it gives CASSPGQGDYEQYF. The chain links TRBV27 to TRBJ2-7, with 7 bases that match TRBD1. The CDR3 length is 14 residues. The V segment lost 5 bases and the J segment 3 bases; nucleotides outside the gene matches: 7. Germline V gene lookup returns CDR1 MNHEY and CDR2 SMNVEV (reference sequence).

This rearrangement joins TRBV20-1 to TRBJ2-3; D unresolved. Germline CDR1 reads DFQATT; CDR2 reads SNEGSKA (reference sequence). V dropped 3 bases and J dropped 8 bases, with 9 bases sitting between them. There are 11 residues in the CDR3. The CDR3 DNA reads TGCAGTGCTAGGGAGCTTGGTACGCAGTATTTT. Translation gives CSARELGTQYF.

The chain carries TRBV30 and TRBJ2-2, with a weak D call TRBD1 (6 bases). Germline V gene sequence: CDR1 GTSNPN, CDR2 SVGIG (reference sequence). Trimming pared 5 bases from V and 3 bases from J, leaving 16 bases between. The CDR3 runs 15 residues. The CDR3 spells CAWQTPGEYTGELFF. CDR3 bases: TGTGCCTGGCAAACCCCAGGGGAGTACACCGGGGAGCTGTTTTTT. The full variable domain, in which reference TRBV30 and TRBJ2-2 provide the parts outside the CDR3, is SQTIHQWPATLVQPVGSPLSLECTVEGTSNPNLYWYRQAAGRGLQLLFYSVGIGQISSEVPQNLSASRPQDRQFILSSKKLLLSDSGFYLCAWQTPGEYTGELFFGEGSRLTVL.

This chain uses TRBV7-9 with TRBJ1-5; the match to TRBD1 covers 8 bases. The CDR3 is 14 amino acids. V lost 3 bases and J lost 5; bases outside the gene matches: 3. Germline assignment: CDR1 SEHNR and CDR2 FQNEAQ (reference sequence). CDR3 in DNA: TGTGCCAGCAGCTTCTCGGGACAGGATCAGCCCCAGCATTTT. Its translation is CASSFSGQDQPQHF.

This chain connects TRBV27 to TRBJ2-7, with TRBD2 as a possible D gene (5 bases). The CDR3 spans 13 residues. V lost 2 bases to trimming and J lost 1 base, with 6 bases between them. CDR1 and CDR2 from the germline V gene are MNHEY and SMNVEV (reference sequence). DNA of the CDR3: TGTGCCAGCAGTTTACTAGCTTCCTACGAGCAGTACTTC. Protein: CASSLLASYEQYF.

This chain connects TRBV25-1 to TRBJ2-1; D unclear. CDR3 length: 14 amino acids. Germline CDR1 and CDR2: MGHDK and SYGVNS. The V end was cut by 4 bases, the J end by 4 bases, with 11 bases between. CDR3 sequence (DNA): TGTGCCAGCAGTGGGCCCCGTCCGTACAATGAGCAGTTCTTC. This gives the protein CASSGPRPYNEQFF. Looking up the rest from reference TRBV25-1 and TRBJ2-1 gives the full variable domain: EADIYQTPRYLVIGTGKKITLECSQTMGHDKMYWYQQDPGMELHLIHYSYGVNSTEKGDLSSESTVSRIRTEHFPLTLESARPSHTSQYLCASSGPRPYNEQFFGPGTRLTVL.

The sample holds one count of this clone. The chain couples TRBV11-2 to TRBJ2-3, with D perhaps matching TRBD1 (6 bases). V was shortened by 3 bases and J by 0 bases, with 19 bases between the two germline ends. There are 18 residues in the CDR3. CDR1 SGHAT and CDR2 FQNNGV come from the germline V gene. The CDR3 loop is CASSFARGRFPSTDTQYF. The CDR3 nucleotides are TGTGCCAGCAGCTTCGCCAGGGGACGTTTCCCCAGCACAGATACGCAGTATTTT.

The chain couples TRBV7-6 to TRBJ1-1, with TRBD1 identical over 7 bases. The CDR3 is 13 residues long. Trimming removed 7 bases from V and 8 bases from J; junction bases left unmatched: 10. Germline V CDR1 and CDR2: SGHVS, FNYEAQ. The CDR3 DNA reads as TGTGCCAGCATCCCCGAGGGGGCTTCAGAAGCTTTCTTT. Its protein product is CASIPEGASEAFF.

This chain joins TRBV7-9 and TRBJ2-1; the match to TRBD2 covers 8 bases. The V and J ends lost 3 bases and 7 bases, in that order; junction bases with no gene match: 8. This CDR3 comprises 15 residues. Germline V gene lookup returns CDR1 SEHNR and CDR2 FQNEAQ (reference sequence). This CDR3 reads CASSFNAGGMNEQFF. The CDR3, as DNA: TGTGCCAGCAGCTTTAATGCGGGGGGTATGAATGAGCAGTTCTTC.